The clone carrying this TCR beta chain was detected a few times. Its antigen is not identified. These data originate in a study of identical twins. Whole-study findings and limits: Conclusions were based on cross-sectional statistical analysis, without following the same donors.

TCRdb redid the calling of the 5' RACE reads with MiXCR, one entry per CDR3 protein. The sample lists over 500,000 distinct CDR3 sequences; roughly 21% were seen once. Germline CDR1 is DFQATT and CDR2 is SNEGSKA (reference sequence). Deletions cut 2 bases from V and 6 bases from J, with 14 bases between. This CDR3 comprises 13 residues. Separately, the same data were catalogued under a study of T cells expressing NK-cell markers. That work adds: Eight donors were sequenced, of whom seven were HCMV-seropositive, while the remaining one was HCMV-seronegative.

The sample taken for sequencing was CD4+ T cells sorted from blood. The source is a woman aged 18-29 years in good health. The chain combines TRBV20-1 with TRBJ2-7; D ambiguous. The CDR3 region is CSARYRGRGEQYF. CDR3 DNA: TGCAGTGCTAGATATAGAGGCAGAGGCGAGCAGTACTTC.